This T cell receptor (beta chain) came from a study of blood T cell repertoires in COVID-19. For the study at large: Italy, Spain and the United States were the sources of the convalescent and acute COVID-19 samples.

Original processing methods: Amplification with reference gene primers provided the estimates of nucleated cell counts. Assay used: immunoSEQ multiplex PCR; TCRdb lists only in-frame clones, some missing. The DNA gave D and trimming, while V, J and clone size come from that table. The repertoire has 250,000 or so clones, about 91% of them found once; the top ten carry about 3%. Germline V CDR1 and CDR2: KGHSH, LQKENI. The CDR3 is made up of 15 amino acids. V shed 3 bases and J shed 6 bases, with 17 bases lying between them. The participants were between roughly 18 and 90 years old and came from some 23 US areas. Cohorts were assigned according to the clinical history that participants reported.

The chain combines TRBV18 with TRBJ1-1; a possible D gene is TRBD1 (6 bases). This receptor was obtained from a man aged 40-50 years who had been exposed to COVID-19. The sequenced material came from PBMCs or T cells enriched from blood (not recorded which). CDR3: CASSPRDGGTSEAFF. CDR3 coding DNA: TGTGCCAGCTCACCCCGAGACGGGGGGACATCTGAAGCTTTCTTT. The full variable domain, completed using reference TRBV18 and TRBJ1-1, is NAGVMQNPRHLVRRRGQEARLRCSPMKGHSHVYWYRQLPEEGLKFMVYLQKENIIDESGMPKERFSAEFPKEGPSILRIQQVVRGDSAAYFCASSPRDGGTSEAFFGQGTRLTVV.